Described below is a single T cell receptor beta chain sequence and its context. The data were obtained in a study of blood T cell repertoires in COVID-19. Study overall: Acute and convalescent COVID-19 specimens originated in the United States, Italy and Spain.

Authors' data handling: Amplifying reference gene primers gave estimates of nucleated cell counts. The assay was immunoSEQ multiplex PCR, and TCRdb's table has in-frame clones only and misses some. V and J calls and clone size come straight from that table; D and trimming were deduced from the DNA. The profile shows approximately 98,000 clones, around 90% of them singletons. The germline gives CDR1 GTSNPN, CDR2 SVGIG (reference sequence). V trimming: 0 bases; J trimming: 6 bases; junction bases outside the gene matches: 13. This CDR3 has 17 residues. The sample taken for sequencing was peripheral blood. The chain employs TRBV30 and TRBJ2-5, with TRBD2 matching 10 bases. The TCR sequence derives from a human donor in a cohort sampled during active COVID-19. This CDR3 is CAWSVQAGGTLVKTQYF. Here the CDR3 DNA reads TGTGCCTGGAGTGTACAAGCGGGAGGGACGCTGGTGAAGACCCAGTACTTC.